Following are 12 T cell receptor beta chains from one sample sequenced in a study of T cells after yellow fever vaccination. TCRdb reprocessed the 5' RACE reads with MiXCR, giving one entry per CDR3 protein. The profile shows 45,000 to 65,000 distinct CDR3 sequences, less than 8.5% of them singletons. Sequencing used CD8+ T cells not binding an NS4B(214-222) dextramer, sorted from PBMCs, obtained more than 40 days after the first yellow fever vaccination. These receptor sequences come from a man younger than 30 who received the YFV17D yellow fever vaccine.

This clonotype appeared a few times. The V gene is TRBV12-3 or TRBV12-4, the J gene TRBJ2-3; unclear D gene. V was shortened by 4 bases and J by 5 bases, with 16 bases between the two germline ends. The length of the CDR3 is 15 residues. CDR3 coding DNA: TGTGCCAGCAGTTCTGACCGGGTGAATGTAGATACGCAGTATTTT. Translating it yields CASSSDRVNVDTQYF.

This clonotype showed up just a few times. The rearrangement links TRBV12-3 or TRBV12-4 to TRBJ1-2; TRBD1 might be the D (6 bases). Between the trimmed V and J ends, which lost 5 bases and 7 bases, there was a span of 20 bases. CDR3 size: 15 residues. The CDR3 coding sequence is TGTGCCAGCAGTCCAACCGGGACACCCGGGCCTGGCTACACCTTC. Protein product: CASSPTGTPGPGYTF.

This sequence joins TRBV5-1 and TRBJ2-1; TRBD2 agrees at 8 bases. This CDR3 has 14 residues. CDR1 is SGHRS, CDR2 YFSETQ, per germline. V was pared by 4 bases and J by 9 bases, with 9 bases of the junction left unmatched. For the CDR3, the DNA is TGCGCCAGCAGCCCCCACGGGGGGGAGGCTGAGCAGTTCTTC. It codes for CASSPHGGEAEQFF.

This clonotype was recorded many times. The chain joins TRBV7-2 to TRBJ2-3; 8 bases agree with TRBD2. V shed 5 bases, J shed 5 bases, and the junction held 12 bases outside the gene matches. The CDR3 loop spans 16 amino acids. Germline V gene sequence: CDR1 SGHTA, CDR2 FQGNSA. The CDR3 region has the DNA TGTGCCAGCAGCCCCGAGGCGGGGGGTGGGAGAGATACGCAGTATTTT. It specifies CASSPEAGGGRDTQYF. The entire variable domain, with the rest obtained from reference TRBV7-2 and TRBJ2-3, is as follows: GAGVSQSPSNKVTEKGKDVELRCDPISGHTALYWYRQSLGQGLEFLIYFQGNSAPDKSGLPSDRFSAERTGGSVSTLTIQRTQQEDSAVYLCASSPEAGGGRDTQYFGPGTRLTVL.

Only a few counts were recorded for this clonotype. V and J are TRBV7-2 and TRBJ2-1; possible D gene TRBD2, 7 bases. There are 16 residues in the CDR3. In germline, CDR1 is SGHTA, CDR2 FQGNSA. The V gene lost 5 bases and the J gene lost 8 bases, with 22 bases spanning the gap. Here the CDR3 DNA reads TGTGCCAGCAGCCCCTTGGGGGGGGGGCCCTTCGATGAGCAGTTCTTC. Its protein product is CASSPLGGGPFDEQFF.

This clonotype was counted only a few times. This chain joins TRBV7-9 and TRBJ1-1, with D possibly being TRBD1 (5 bases). Germline V gene lookup returns CDR1 SEHNR and CDR2 FQNEAQ (reference sequence). There are 14 residues in the CDR3. The V end lost 4 bases, the J end lost 7 bases, and 16 bases lay between the germline ends. For the CDR3, the DNA is TGTGCCAGCAGCTCCGGGGCGCGGGGGGGTGAAGCTTTCTTT. Protein product: CASSSGARGGEAFF.

The V and J genes are TRBV19 and TRBJ2-2; D remains ambiguous. V was trimmed by 2 bases and J by 0 bases, leaving 4 bases between them. The CDR3 loop spans 14 amino acids. Germline CDR1 and CDR2: LNHDA and SQIVND (reference sequence). Written as DNA, the CDR3 is TGTGCCAGTAGTATAACAGCGAACACCGGGGAGCTGTTTTTT. Translation gives CASSITANTGELFF.

This chain's CDR3 is CASSGGVSGANVLTF. In DNA, the CDR3 is TGTGCCAGCAGTGGAGGTGTATCTGGGGCCAACGTCCTGACTTTC. J is TRBJ2-6 and V is TRBV28, with a possible D match to TRBD2 (5 bases). This CDR3 region has 15 residues. The V end lost 5 bases, the J end lost 1 base, and 9 bases lay between the germline ends. Germline values: CDR1 MDHEN, CDR2 SYDVKM. Using reference TRBV28 and TRBJ2-6 for the parts outside the CDR3, the full variable domain is DVKVTQSSRYLVKRTGEKVFLECVQDMDHENMFWYRQDPGLGLRLIYFSYDVKMKEKGDIPEGYSVSREKKERFSLILESASTNQTSMYLCASSGGVSGANVLTFGAGSRLTVL.

Only a few counts were recorded for this clonotype. The chain uses TRBV29-1 and TRBJ2-5, with D perhaps matching TRBD1 or TRBD2 (5 bases each). Trimming shortened V by 0 bases and J by 3 bases, and 20 bases separated the two germline ends. CDR1 is SQVTM, CDR2 ANQGSEA, per germline. The CDR3 extends over 17 amino acids. Written as DNA, the CDR3 is TGCAGCGTTGAAGAAGGGGAACTGCGGGCGGTAGAAGAGACCCAGTACTTC. It is translated as CSVEEGELRAVEETQYF.

The chain combines TRBV9 with TRBJ2-7; D uncertain. Germline CDR1 and CDR2: SGDLS and YYNGEE. This CDR3 contains 11 residues. The V end was cut by 6 bases, the J end by 1 base, with 5 bases between. CDR3 region: CASKGSYEQYV. The CDR3 DNA sequence: TGTGCCAGCAAAGGGTCCTACGAGCAGTACGTC.

Worth noting for this clonotype: The junction and the germline gene differ at one end; a read error may be behind it. The J gene is TRBJ2-1, the V gene TRBV6-2 or TRBV6-3; the D gene is possibly TRBD1 (6 bases). The CDR3 loop spans 12 amino acids. Germline V gene sequence: CDR1 MNHEY, CDR2 SVGEGT. The DNA for the CDR3 is TGTGCCAGCAGTCTACAGGGCAATGCGCAGTTCTTC. It specifies CASSLQGNAQFF.

The chain carries TRBV7-4 and TRBJ2-3, with 10 bases lining up with TRBD2. Trimming took 11 bases from V and 4 from J; bases not matched to a gene: 12. CDR1 and CDR2 from the germline V gene are SGHVT and SQSDAQ. This CDR3 is built from 15 residues. CDR3 protein: CACCQAGGPADTQYF. CDR3 nucleotides: TGTGCCTGCTGCCAAGCGGGGGGGCCTGCAGATACGCAGTATTTT.